What follows are 23 T cell receptor beta chains derived from one specimen sequenced in a study of HIV-infected children after antiretroviral therapy interruption. Unique molecular identifiers were included in an RNA-based 3' RACE TCR library. One entry per CDR3 protein results from TCRdb running MiXCR on the 3' RACE reads. The repertoire holds more than 40,000 distinct CDR3 sequences, with 4.3% as singletons. Indicated treatment: PENTA 11 planned treatment interruption arm or continuous ART arm. The material sequenced was CD45RA+ CD4+ T cells from PBMCs, pooled from several time points, taken from a donor given antiretroviral therapy, either interrupted or continuous. Documented subset: naive CD4+ CD45RA+ CD45RO- T cells. All receptors derive from a pool of human donors with HIV.

This clonotype was detected ten times or more. The rearrangement uses TRBV28 and TRBJ1-6; D call uncertain. Looked up from germline, CDR1 is MDHEN and CDR2 is SYDVKM. V dropped 5 bases and J dropped 10 bases, with 9 bases sitting between them. The CDR3 spans 12 residues. Written as DNA, the CDR3 is TGTGCCAGCAGTCCCTTAGAATCACCCCTCCACTTT. Its translation is CASSPLESPLHF.

This clonotype has at least ten counts. The chain employs TRBV7-6 and TRBJ2-3; D ambiguous. Germline lookup yields CDR1 SGHVS and CDR2 FNYEAQ. The CDR3 is made up of 14 amino acids. The V and J ends lost 3 bases and 6 bases respectively, with 13 bases between them. The DNA of the CDR3 is TGTGCCAGCAGCTTTAGAAGGCTCCTGGATACGCAGTATTTT. Translated, it gives CASSFRRLLDTQYF.

This clonotype was observed at least ten times. A read error may produce the germline difference seen at one junction end. The chain uses TRBV2 and TRBJ1-1; D perhaps matches TRBD1 (6 bases). Germline V CDR1 and CDR2: SNHLY, FYNNEI. CDR3 size: 12 residues. This CDR3 reads CASSEGDTKAFF. DNA for the CDR3: TGTGCCAGCAGTGAAGGGGACACTAAAGCTTTCTTT.

This clonotype appeared a few times. This chain links TRBV25-1 with TRBJ2-1, with TRBD1 matching 9 bases. CDR1 and CDR2 (germline): MGHDK, SYGVNS. CDR3 length equals 15 residues. After removal of 4 bases from V and 2 bases from J, the junction contained 3 bases not matched to a gene. CDR3 amino acids: CASSGDRDPYNEQFF. The CDR3 DNA reads TGTGCCAGCAGTGGGGACAGGGACCCCTACAATGAGCAGTTCTTC.

This clonotype came up many times. This chain uses TRBV12-3 or TRBV12-4 with TRBJ1-3; a possible D gene is TRBD1 (5 bases). V was trimmed by 6 bases and J by 4 bases, leaving 13 bases between them. The CDR3 contains 14 residues. The CDR3 coding sequence is TGTGCCAGCAGCTTGGGGGAGGCGGGAAACACCATATATTTT. Translation gives CASSLGEAGNTIYF.

The sample holds many counts of this clonotype. This sequence joins TRBV28 and TRBJ2-7, with a possible D match to TRBD1 (5 bases). Germline lookup yields CDR1 MDHEN and CDR2 SYDVKM. Trimming shortened V by 3 bases and J by 6 bases, and 9 bases separated the two germline ends. There are 12 residues in the CDR3. The CDR3, as DNA: TGTGCCAGCAGTTTGGCAGGGCGCGAGCAGTACTTC. Translated, it gives CASSLAGREQYF. Full variable domain (remainder filled in from reference TRBV28 and TRBJ2-7): DVKVTQSSRYLVKRTGEKVFLECVQDMDHENMFWYRQDPGLGLRLIYFSYDVKMKEKGDIPEGYSVSREKKERFSLILESASTNQTSMYLCASSLAGREQYFGPGTRLTVT.

There are a few counts of this clonotype. The rearrangement uses TRBV5-4 and TRBJ2-1, with 9 bases aligning to TRBD1. With 5 bases clipped from V and 10 bases from J, the junction kept 13 bases outside the gene matches. Per germline, CDR1 SGHNT and CDR2 YYREEE (reference sequence). The CDR3 has 15 amino acids. CDR3 nucleotide sequence: TGTGCCAGCAGTCAACCGGGACAGGGCTCTCGGGAGCAGTTCTTC. It encodes CASSQPGQGSREQFF.

This clonotype is labeled medium-sized. The chain recombines TRBV12-3 or TRBV12-4 with TRBJ2-7, with 7 bases that match TRBD1. The V gene end was trimmed by 5 bases and the J gene end by 6 bases; junction bases not matched to a gene: 10. CDR3 size: 14 residues. The CDR3 reads CASSPDRVGREQYF. In DNA, the CDR3 is TGTGCCAGCAGTCCCGACAGGGTGGGGCGCGAGCAGTACTTC.

In its sample, this clonotype was seen many times. The rearrangement joins TRBV5-1 to TRBJ1-5; D is ambiguous. The V gene's germline CDR1 is SGHRS and CDR2 YFSETQ. CDR3 length equals 14 residues. V was cut by 2 bases and J by 1 base, with 7 bases left in between. The CDR3 spells CASSLEGSNQPQHF. The CDR3 region has the DNA TGCGCCAGCAGCTTAGAGGGAAGCAATCAGCCCCAGCATTTT.

This clonotype was counted only a few times. The chain employs TRBV28 and TRBJ2-1, with D possibly matching TRBD1 (5 bases). Germline values: CDR1 MDHEN, CDR2 SYDVKM. Trimming left V 6 bases short and J 4 bases short, with 13 bases between. The CDR3 loop spans 14 amino acids. The CDR3 region has the DNA TGTGCCAGCAGACTCGGACGGACATACAATGAGCAGTTCTTC. As protein: CASRLGRTYNEQFF.

This clonotype was observed at least ten times. Written as DNA, the CDR3 is TGTGCCATCAGTGAGTCCGCGGGGGGGAAAGGTGAGCAGTTCTTC. It codes for CAISESAGGKGEQFF. The V gene is TRBV10-3, the J gene TRBJ2-1, with TRBD2 identical over 9 bases. Trimming took 0 bases from V and 9 from J; bases not matched to a gene: 6. The CDR3 has 15 residues. Per germline, CDR1 ENHRY and CDR2 SYGVKD.

This chain uses TRBV5-1 with TRBJ1-5; D remains ambiguous. The CDR3 has 13 residues. CDR1 is SGHRS, CDR2 YFSETQ, per germline. V lost 0 bases and J 6 bases, leaving 7 bases between the germline ends. CDR3 nucleotides: TGCGCCAGCAGCTTGGAGGGTAGTCAGCCCCAGCATTTT. Translation gives CASSLEGSQPQHF.

This clonotype was recorded many times. V usage is TRBV10-3 and J usage is TRBJ1-3; 7 nucleotides agree with TRBD1. V shed 3 bases, J shed 0 bases, and the junction held 5 bases outside the gene matches. Germline lookup yields CDR1 ENHRY and CDR2 SYGVKD. The CDR3 totals 16 residues. The CDR3 nucleotides are TGTGCCATCAGTGAACCGGGACAGAGCTCTGGAAACACCATATATTTT. Translation: CAISEPGQSSGNTIYF.

This clonotype was counted at least ten times. The V gene is TRBV5-1, the J gene TRBJ2-3; a possible D gene is TRBD2 (6 bases). Per the germline V gene, CDR1 is SGHRS and CDR2 is YFSETQ. This CDR3 is built from 14 residues. V lost 5 bases and J lost 10, with 20 bases in between. For the CDR3, the DNA is TGCGCCAGCAGTCCCGGGACTTCCCAGGAAGCGCAGTATTTT. It is translated as CASSPGTSQEAQYF.

This clonotype was seen many times. The chain combines TRBV6-6 with TRBJ2-1; 9 bases are shared with TRBD1. Germline CDR1 MNHNY, CDR2 SVGAGI (reference sequence). Unmatched junction bases numbered 7, after V lost 6 bases and J lost 7 bases. CDR3 length equals 14 residues. As DNA, the CDR3 is TGTGCCAGCAGCCAAACAGGGGGCTGGAATGAGCAGTTCTTC. It encodes CASSQTGGWNEQFF.

This clonotype was recorded many times. The CDR3 reads CALETSDYEQYF. CDR3 DNA sequence: TGTGCCCTCGAGACGTCCGACTACGAGCAGTACTTC. The chain recombines TRBV9 with TRBJ2-7; D gene unclear. Germline CDR1 and CDR2: SGDLS and YYNGEE. V shed 10 bases and J shed 3 bases, with 14 bases lying between them. The CDR3 extends over 12 amino acids.

This clonotype was recorded many times. The chain has TRBV3-1 and TRBJ2-1; 11 bases align to TRBD2. The germline gives CDR1 LGHDT, CDR2 YNNKEL (reference sequence). The CDR3 consists of 15 residues. Trimming took 6 bases from V and 3 from J; bases not matched to a gene: 4. The CDR3 protein is CASRSGTSGYNEQFF. CDR3 nucleotide sequence: TGTGCCAGCAGATCTGGGACTAGCGGCTACAATGAGCAGTTCTTC.

The sample holds many counts of this clonotype. This chain joins TRBV2 and TRBJ2-3; perhaps TRBD2 as D (6 bases). V lost 6 bases and J lost 6, with 16 bases in between. This CDR3 comprises 14 residues. From germline, CDR1 is SNHLY and CDR2 FYNNEI. The CDR3 DNA follows: TGTGCCAGCAGCCTAGCAATGGGACTGGATACGCAGTATTTT. As protein: CASSLAMGLDTQYF.

There are many counts of this clonotype. The chain carries TRBV28 and TRBJ1-2; D gene ambiguous. Trimming removed 1 base from V and 4 bases from J, with 19 bases in between. Germline lookup yields CDR1 MDHEN and CDR2 SYDVKM. The length of the CDR3 is 17 residues. CDR3 sequence (DNA): TGTGCCAGCAGTTTATCCCCGGGATTGCTAGAGATCTATGGCTACACCTTC. Translation: CASSLSPGLLEIYGYTF.

V usage is TRBV20-1 and J usage is TRBJ1-1; TRBD1 is a possible D gene (6 bases). There are 13 residues in the CDR3. The V gene's germline CDR1 is DFQATT and CDR2 SNEGSKA (reference sequence). The V and J ends lost 3 bases and 3 bases respectively, with 11 bases between them. In nucleotides, the CDR3 is TGCAGTGCTAGCGAGGACAGCTACACTGAAGCTTTCTTT. Its protein product is CSASEDSYTEAFF.

In this sample, this clonotype turned up many times. The chain couples TRBV5-1 to TRBJ2-3; 8 bases align to TRBD1. This CDR3 spans 16 amino acids. The germline V gene encodes CDR1 SGHRS and CDR2 YFSETQ. The J segment lost 5 bases and the V segment lost 0 bases, leaving 8 bases of the junction unmatched. The CDR3 is CASSLVGTGRVDTQYF. The CDR3 DNA sequence: TGCGCCAGCAGCTTGGTTGGGACAGGTCGGGTAGATACGCAGTATTTT.

This clonotype was counted at least ten times. The V gene is TRBV13, the J gene TRBJ2-5, with D unresolved. This CDR3 contains 16 residues. Germline CDR1 reads PRHDT; CDR2 reads FYEKMQ (reference sequence). The germline V and J ends were trimmed by 5 bases and 5 bases, with 21 bases remaining between them. The DNA of the CDR3 is TGTGCCAGCAGCACCAAAGAGACCCCCCTTGGGGAGACCCAGTACTTC. Its protein is CASSTKETPLGETQYF.

This clonotype came up many times. This sequence joins TRBV6-5 and TRBJ1-5, with a weak D call TRBD1 (5 bases). The germline gives CDR1 MNHEY, CDR2 SVGAGI. Trimming stripped 0 bases from V and 6 bases from J, with 12 bases between. The CDR3 spans 15 residues. The CDR3 DNA is TGTGCCAGCAGTTACTCGGGGGGGGGGAGTCAGCCCCAGCATTTT. It codes for CASSYSGGGSQPQHF.